A selection of T cell receptor beta chains follows, all from one sample in a study of T-cell reconstitution after alpha-beta-depleted transplantation in children. Using its own MiXCR run on the PCR reads, TCRdb lists one record per CDR3 protein. Of around 230,000 distinct CDR3 sequences in the sample, around a sixth were seen once. This specimen consisted of PBMCs, mostly from graft donor cells, obtained 360 days after TCRalphabeta/CD19-depleted stem cell transplant. The receptor set was obtained from a male patient between 2 and 10 years old who had a stem cell transplant for acute lymphoblastic leukemia, so the T cells may come from the graft donor. Each CDR3 is given with its conserved first and last residue. The D gene is left open where the match is weak. Rows may omit the clone size; those that give it use once, few, many or a size class.

CDR3 protein,CDR3 DNA,D gene,CDR3 length,J gene,V gene,clone size
CSARGAHWAYGYTF,TGCAGTGCTAGAGGAGCCCATTGGGCCTATGGCTACACCTTC,-,14,TRBJ1-2,TRBV20-1,-
CSARGASGGILADTQYF,TGCAGTGCTAGAGGTGCATCGGGGGGGATTCTCGCAGATACGCAGTATTTT,TRBD2,17,TRBJ2-3,TRBV20-1,few
CSARTGGLDEKLFF,TGCAGTGCTAGAACAGGGGGCCTGGATGAAAAACTGTTTTTT,TRBD1,14,TRBJ1-4,TRBV20-1,-
CSARTGTAKFGYF,TGCAGTGCCCGGACCGGGACAGCCAAATTCGGGTACTTC,TRBD1,13,TRBJ2-7,TRBV20-1,-
CASSPSAYEQYF,TGTGCCAGCAGCCCATCTGCCTACGAGCAGTACTTC,-,12,TRBJ2-7,TRBV7-8,-
CASSLGRDPPGSYEQYF,TGCGCCAGCAGCTTGGGTAGGGACCCCCCCGGGTCCTACGAGCAGTACTTC,-,17,TRBJ2-7,TRBV5-1,few
CASSLGSSGINEQFF,TGTGCCAGCAGCTTAGGGTCTAGCGGGATAAATGAGCAGTTCTTC,TRBD2,15,TRBJ2-1,TRBV7-7,-
CASSGTLARGTDTQYF,TGTGCCAGCAGCGGGACACTAGCTCGGGGCACAGATACGCAGTATTTT,-,16,TRBJ2-3,TRBV9,few
CASSLDSLVETQYF,TGTGCCAGCAGCTTAGATAGCTTGGTGGAGACCCAGTACTTC,-,14,TRBJ2-5,TRBV7-2,-
CASSQVPSSGRFTGELFF,TGCGCCAGCAGCCAAGTTCCCTCCAGCGGTCGATTCACCGGGGAGCTGTTTTTT,-,18,TRBJ2-2,TRBV4-3,few
CAISAETSASNEQYF,TGTGCCATCAGTGCGGAGACTAGCGCCTCCAATGAGCAGTACTTC,TRBD2,15,TRBJ2-7,TRBV10-3,few
CASSPIQTWNSNQPQHF,TGTGCCAGCAGCCCTATACAAACCTGGAATAGCAATCAGCCCCAGCATTTT,-,17,TRBJ1-5,TRBV6-1,few
CASSPGQGMNTEAFF,TGCGCCAGCAGCCCCGGACAGGGGATGAACACTGAAGCTTTCTTT,TRBD1,15,TRBJ1-1,TRBV5-1,few
CASSLLLAGGPDTQYF,TGTGCCAGCAGTCTCCTACTAGCGGGGGGGCCGGATACGCAGTATTTT,TRBD2,16,TRBJ2-3,TRBV27,few
CSALQGVYEQYF,TGCAGTGCTCTACAGGGGGTCTACGAGCAGTACTTC,TRBD1,12,TRBJ2-7,TRBV20-1,-
CAISESQQTQNEKLFF,TGTGCCATCAGTGAGTCCCAACAGACACAGAATGAAAAACTGTTTTTT,-,16,TRBJ1-4,TRBV10-3,many
CASSTTGSTDTQYF,TGTGCCAGCAGCACGACAGGGAGCACAGATACGCAGTATTTT,TRBD1,14,TRBJ2-3,TRBV7-9,few
CASSVTSSENIQYF,TGTGCCAGCAGCGTCACTAGCAGCGAAAACATTCAGTACTTC,-,14,TRBJ2-4,TRBV3-1,-
CASSQGLAAIGELFF,TGTGCCAGCAGCCAGGGGCTAGCGGCGATCGGGGAGCTGTTTTTT,TRBD2,15,TRBJ2-2,TRBV3-1,-
CAISVSGRDQPQHF,TGTGCCATCAGTGTTTCGGGCCGCGATCAGCCCCAGCATTTT,-,14,TRBJ1-5,TRBV10-3,few
CASSPGQAILTGELFF,TGCGCCAGCAGCCCGGGACAGGCCATCTTAACCGGGGAGCTGTTTTTT,TRBD1,16,TRBJ2-2,TRBV5-1,few
CSVTGETYEQYF,TGCAGCGTGACAGGTGAGACGTACGAGCAGTACTTC,-,12,TRBJ2-7,TRBV29-1,few
CASSLSGQYSYEQYF,TGTGCCAGCAGCTTATCGGGGCAATACTCCTACGAGCAGTACTTC,-,15,TRBJ2-7,TRBV7-2,few
CASSLDTGSYNEQFF,TGCGCCAGCAGCTTGGACACGGGGTCCTACAATGAGCAGTTCTTC,-,15,TRBJ2-1,TRBV5-1,-
CASSLVWQTNTGELFF,TGTGCCAGCAGCTTAGTTTGGCAGACGAACACCGGGGAGCTGTTTTTT,-,16,TRBJ2-2,TRBV7-9,-
CASSPEGTSGYEQYF,TGTGCCAGCAGCCCAGAGGGGACTAGCGGGTACGAGCAGTACTTC,TRBD2,15,TRBJ2-7,TRBV11-2,-
CATSVNTEEGYTF,TGTGCCACCAGTGTAAACACCGAGGAGGGCTACACCTTC,-,13,TRBJ1-2,TRBV24-1,-
CASSPRGRLAGGSSYEQYF,TGTGCCAGCAGCCCTAGGGGGAGACTAGCGGGGGGGAGCTCCTACGAGCAGTACTTC,TRBD2,19,TRBJ2-7,TRBV7-2,few
CASSHVRRDKNTEAFF,TGTGCCAGCAGCCACGTACGCCGGGACAAGAACACTGAAGCTTTCTTT,-,16,TRBJ1-1,TRBV3-1,few
CASSLDTYQPQHF,TGTGCCAGCAGTTTAGACACCTATCAGCCCCAGCATTTT,-,13,TRBJ1-5,TRBV27,once
CAIRGSGGSSYNEQFF,TGTGCCATCAGGGGTAGCGGGGGGAGCTCCTACAATGAGCAGTTCTTC,TRBD2,16,TRBJ2-1,TRBV10-3,-
CATSRDKGTGNPDTQYF,TGTGCCACCAGCAGAGATAAGGGGACAGGGAACCCAGATACGCAGTATTTT,TRBD1,17,TRBJ2-3,TRBV15,few
CASSRILAGAPTDTQYF,TGTGCCAGCAGTCGAATCCTAGCGGGGGCCCCCACAGATACGCAGTATTTT,TRBD2,17,TRBJ2-3,TRBV6-1,few
CASSWYREDYGYTF,TGTGCCAGCAGTTGGTACAGGGAGGACTATGGCTACACCTTC,-,14,TRBJ1-2,TRBV12-3/TRBV12-4,many
CASSLETGSQYF,TGCGCCAGCAGCTTGGAGACTGGCAGTCAGTACTTC,-,12,TRBJ2-7,TRBV5-1,-
CASSLEQGANYGYTF,TGTGCCAGCAGCTTGGAGCAGGGGGCTAACTATGGCTACACCTTC,TRBD1,15,TRBJ1-2,TRBV5-4,-
CASCLLLRLGRDQETQYF,TGTGCCAGCTGTTTACTCCTTCGGTTGGGCCGGGACCAAGAGACCCAGTACTTC,-,18,TRBJ2-5,TRBV2,-
CASSQLETDEQFF,TGTGCCAGCAGCCAACTAGAGACCGATGAGCAGTTCTTC,-,13,TRBJ2-1,TRBV3-1,many
CASSLGGQPREQFF,TGTGCCAGCAGCCTCGGGGGGCAGCCGAGGGAGCAGTTCTTC,-,14,TRBJ2-1,TRBV28,few
CASSQIHSTGELFF,TGTGCCAGCAGCCAAATACATTCCACCGGGGAGCTGTTTTTT,-,14,TRBJ2-2,TRBV14,few
CAISESPRGGANVLTF,TGTGCCATCAGTGAGAGTCCCCGGGGAGGGGCCAACGTCCTGACTTTC,-,16,TRBJ2-6,TRBV10-3,few
CSARGGRGQETQYF,TGCAGTGCTAGGGGCGGCAGAGGCCAAGAGACCCAGTACTTC,-,14,TRBJ2-5,TRBV20-1,-
CSARDPLAPSSYEQYF,TGCAGTGCTAGAGATCCCCTAGCTCCGAGCTCCTACGAGCAGTACTTC,-,16,TRBJ2-7,TRBV20-1,-
CASSLDGFGALHF,TGTGCCAGCAGCTTAGACGGGTTTGGGGCCCTCCACTTT,-,13,TRBJ1-6,TRBV7-9,few
CASSQVLAGSAQYF,TGTGCCAGCAGCCAAGTACTAGCGGGTTCGGCGCAGTACTTC,TRBD2,14,TRBJ2-7,TRBV3-1,few
CASSLVARRTYNSPLHF,TGTGCCAGCAGCTTAGTCGCCAGGAGGACCTATAATTCACCCCTCCACTTT,-,17,TRBJ1-6,TRBV11-2,-
CASSLDHRGDTQYF,TGTGCCAGCAGCCTCGATCACAGGGGAGATACGCAGTATTTT,TRBD1,14,TRBJ2-3,TRBV14,-
CASSENAGANVLTF,TGCGCCAGCAGCGAGAACGCTGGGGCCAACGTCCTGACTTTC,-,14,TRBJ2-6,TRBV5-1,few
CAISEKKNSNEKLFF,TGTGCCATCAGTGAGAAAAAGAACTCTAATGAAAAACTGTTTTTT,-,15,TRBJ1-4,TRBV10-3,-